This T cell receptor beta chain derives from a study of T cell responses to AZD1222 COVID-19 vaccine. Study results and limitations: Females outnumbered males among donors, who were mostly white British; clonal diversity was possibly underestimated. Breadth and depth of Spike-specific TCRs rose after two AZD1222 doses. At 160-218 and 743-854, vaccine-associated CD4 TCRs were dominant, and they spanned spike.

With regard to this clone: What it recognizes is unknown.

This table comes from immunoSEQ multiplex PCR, and its TCRdb copy is limited to in-frame clones, with some not included. The sample has 75,000 to 100,000 clones, roughly nine tenths seen once. This CDR3 region has 11 residues. The ends were cut back, 11 bases at V and 2 bases at J, with 10 bases in the middle. Germline V gene lookup returns CDR1 LNHDA and CDR2 SQIVND (reference sequence). Specimen: peripheral blood, collected on day 0 of AZD1222 vaccination. This sequence was found in an adult in good health. The chain recombines TRBV19 with TRBJ2-7; D ambiguous. DNA of the CDR3: TGTGCCGTAAATGGGCCCTACGAGCAGTACTTC. Residues: CAVNGPYEQYF.